A selection of T cell receptor beta chains follows, all from one sample in a study of blood T cell repertoires in COVID-19. TCRdb's copy holds only in-frame clones and misses some; the assay was immunoSEQ multiplex PCR. Of approximately 15,000 clones in the sample, approximately 83% are singletons; the top ten hold roughly 25%. Input material: peripheral blood. These receptor sequences come from a man aged 40-49 years with active or convalescent COVID-19. Both conserved end residues are part of each CDR3. Each record gives: clone size, V gene, J gene, D gene, CDR3 DNA, CDR3 protein. D genes are given only for firm matches. Part of the rows lack a size; the others show once, few, many or a class for expanded clones.

-,TRBV2,TRBJ1-6,TRBD1,TGTGCCAGCACGACAGGGGACCCCTATAATTCACCCCTCCACTTT,CASTTGDPYNSPLHF
-,TRBV9,TRBJ1-6,TRBD1,TGTGCCAGCAGCTCCGCAGGGGGTACCTATAATTCACCCCTCCACTTT,CASSSAGGTYNSPLHF
-,TRBV24-1,TRBJ1-5,-,TGTGCCACCAGTGATTCTCGGACGGGAACATTAAATCAGCCCCAGCATTTT,CATSDSRTGTLNQPQHF
-,TRBV28,TRBJ1-1,-,TGTGCCAGCAGTTTACATTCCGGGGCGGGAGGGCTCCCTGAAGCTTTCTTT,CASSLHSGAGGLPEAFF
medium-sized,TRBV5-5,TRBJ1-1,-,TGTGCCAGCAGCTTGGGGCAGGGGCCCACTGAAGCTTTCTTT,CASSLGQGPTEAFF
-,TRBV9,TRBJ1-6,-,TGTGCCAGCAGCGTAGTAGGAGACTCACCCCTCCACTTT,CASSVVGDSPLHF
-,TRBV4-3,TRBJ2-7,-,TGCGCCAGCAGCCCGGCCGCCACCGGGGGTTTCTACGAGCAGTACTTC,CASSPAATGGFYEQYF
-,TRBV19,TRBJ1-4,-,TGTGCCAGTAGTATCGGTACAGGATATGAAAAACTGTTTTTT,CASSIGTGYEKLFF
-,TRBV6-6,TRBJ2-6,-,TGTGCCAGCAGTCCGGACTTTGCGGGCTCTGGGGCCAACGTCCTGACTTTC,CASSPDFAGSGANVLTF
-,TRBV29-1,TRBJ2-5,TRBD2,TGCAGCGTTGTAGGTAGCGGGGGCCCCCAAGAGACCCAGTACTTC,CSVVGSGGPQETQYF
-,TRBV6-1,TRBJ1-3,-,TGTGCCAGCAGTGATTTCGGGAACACCATATATTTT,CASSDFGNTIYF
-,TRBV6-2/TRBV6-3,TRBJ2-3,TRBD1,TGTGCCAGCAGCGAAGGACAGGGGCACACAGATACGCAGTATTTT,CASSEGQGHTDTQYF
-,TRBV9,TRBJ2-7,-,TGTGCCAGCAGCGTAGGGGCAGTCTACGAGCAGTACTTC,CASSVGAVYEQYF
-,TRBV24-1,TRBJ2-3,-,TGTGCCACCAAGGAAGCGGGCACAGATACGCAGTATTTT,CATKEAGTDTQYF
few,TRBV14,TRBJ2-7,TRBD2,TGTGCCAGCAGCCAAGAATTCGAGACTAGCGTCCACGAGCAGTACTTC,CASSQEFETSVHEQYF
-,TRBV11-3,TRBJ2-7,-,TGTGCCAGCAGCCAACGTGGGACTTCGGACCACGAGCAGTACTTC,CASSQRGTSDHEQYF
-,TRBV9,TRBJ2-3,-,TGTGCCAGCAGCGTAGTGGCCGGGTCTACTACAGATACGCAGTATTTT,CASSVVAGSTTDTQYF
-,TRBV10-1,TRBJ2-2,TRBD2,TGCGCCAGCAGCGGGGAAGCGCGGGAGGGGACCGGGGAGCTGTTTTTT,CASSGEAREGTGELFF
-,TRBV13,TRBJ2-7,TRBD2,TGTGCCAGCAGCTTTCAGGGTACTAGCGGGAGATACGAGCAGTACTTC,CASSFQGTSGRYEQYF
-,TRBV5-6,TRBJ2-1,TRBD2,TGTGCCAGCAGCTGGACCGGGACTAGCGGCTTTGATGAGCAGTTCTTC,CASSWTGTSGFDEQFF
-,TRBV3-1/TRBV3-2,TRBJ1-1,TRBD1,TGTGCCAGCAGCCAATGGGACAGGGGTGACACTGAAGCTTTCTTT,CASSQWDRGDTEAFF